The 29 T cell receptor beta chains in this list originate from one sample, sequenced in a study of OX40 agonist ivuxolimab in advanced cancers. Sequencing used immunoSEQ multiplex PCR; TCRdb keeps in-frame clones, though not all of them. Among roughly 110,000 clones listed, about 91% were seen once. Sequencing was performed on CD4+ or CD8+ T cells sorted from blood, taken in a trial of the OX40 agonist ivuxolimab. These receptors were collected from an adult with an advanced solid tumor such as melanoma, head and neck, liver or kidney cancer.

The chain has TRBV6-6 and TRBJ1-5; 8 nucleotides agree with TRBD1. V shed 6 bases, J shed 0 bases, and the junction held 1 base outside the gene matches. The CDR3 totals 14 residues. The germline CDR1 and CDR2 sequences are MNHNY and SVGAGI (reference sequence). CDR3: CASRGQASNQPQHF. The CDR3 DNA follows: TGTGCCAGCAGGGGACAGGCTAGCAATCAGCCCCAGCATTTT.

This clone appeared a few times. This sequence joins TRBV7-2 and TRBJ1-5, with D hard to call. This CDR3 has 12 residues. V lost 0 bases, J lost 9 bases, and 6 bases lay in between. Germline assignment: CDR1 SGHTA and CDR2 FQGNSA. The CDR3 sequence is CASSLAIGPQHF. CDR3 coding DNA: TGTGCCAGCAGCTTAGCCATAGGGCCCCAGCATTTT.

The genes are TRBV28 and TRBJ2-7; D might be TRBD1 or TRBD2, each matching 5 bases. Trimming took off 5 bases at V and 6 bases at J, with 17 bases between the two ends. CDR3 length: 14 amino acids. CDR1 and CDR2 (germline): MDHEN, SYDVKM. In nucleotides, the CDR3 is TGTGCCAGCAGTGGAGTTCGGGGCCGAGGCGAGCAGTACTTC. Protein product: CASSGVRGRGEQYF.

The chain joins TRBV10-3 to TRBJ2-2; tentative D call: TRBD1 (6 bases). The V end was cut by 5 bases, the J end by 5 bases, with 9 bases between. CDR3 size: 13 residues. Per germline, CDR1 ENHRY and CDR2 SYGVKD. The CDR3 loop reads CAISLQGTGELFF. CDR3 coding DNA: TGTGCCATCAGTTTACAGGGTACCGGGGAGCTGTTTTTT.

This chain links TRBV7-3 with TRBJ2-7; D might be TRBD1 or TRBD2, each matching 6 bases. Trimming stripped 5 bases from V and 3 bases from J, with 20 bases between. This CDR3 is built from 16 residues. CDR1 and CDR2 (germline): SGHTA, FQGTGA. The CDR3 here is CASSPDGGRGIYEQYF. CDR3 sequence (DNA): TGTGCCAGCAGCCCAGATGGGGGGCGCGGTATCTACGAGCAGTACTTC.

With respect to this clone: Relative to the germline gene, one junction end is altered; a read error may explain this. This chain links TRBV4-1 with TRBJ1-1, with D possibly TRBD1 on 5 matching bases. This CDR3 is built from 14 residues. CDR1 MGHRA and CDR2 YSYEKL come from the germline V gene. This chain's CDR3 is CASSQDGTHTEAFF. The CDR3 DNA sequence: TGTGCCAGCAGCCAAGACGGGACGCACACTGAAGCTTTCTTT.

CDR3 in amino acids: CASSIMGDRVAQYF. The CDR3 DNA follows: TGTGCCAGTAGTATTATGGGGGACAGGGTAGCTCAGTACTTC. The J gene is TRBJ2-4, the V gene TRBV19; 9 positions agree with TRBD1. This CDR3 is built from 14 residues. The germline gives CDR1 LNHDA, CDR2 SQIVND (reference sequence). Unmatched junction bases numbered 9, after V lost 3 bases and J lost 12 bases.

The chain combines TRBV7-9 with TRBJ2-7; D unclear. The V end was cut by 5 bases, the J end by 2 bases, with 13 bases between. Germline V gives CDR1 SEHNR, CDR2 FQNEAQ (reference sequence). The CDR3 is 14 residues long. CDR3 sequence: CASSPASRPYEQYF. The DNA of the CDR3 is TGTGCCAGCAGCCCGGCCAGCAGACCCTACGAGCAGTACTTC.

The chain couples TRBV5-1 to TRBJ2-5; 11 positions agree with TRBD2. Losses at the gene ends were 1 base for V and 0 bases for J; bases not matched to a gene: 2. The CDR3 is made up of 16 amino acids. Germline V gives CDR1 SGHRS, CDR2 YFSETQ. The CDR3 sequence is CASSLPSGRNQETQYF. In DNA, the CDR3 is TGCGCCAGCAGCTTGCCTAGCGGGAGGAACCAAGAGACCCAGTACTTC.

In DNA form, the CDR3 reads TGTGCCAGCTCGGAGGGACGGAAGCCTCAGCCCCAGCATTTT. It yields the protein CASSEGRKPQPQHF. The chain has TRBV18 and TRBJ1-5; tentative D call: TRBD1 (5 bases). The germline CDR1 and CDR2 sequences are KGHSH and LQKENI. The CDR3 sequence is 14 residues long. Trimming removed 6 bases from V and 6 bases from J, with 15 bases in between.

The J gene is TRBJ2-7, the V gene TRBV10-3, with 12 bases aligning to TRBD2. The CDR3 loop spans 15 amino acids. CDR1 is ENHRY and CDR2 is SYGVKD in the germline V gene. The V gene end was trimmed by 10 bases and the J gene end by 2 bases; junction bases not matched to a gene: 9. CDR3 loop: CATKRLAGDPYEQYF. As DNA, the CDR3 is TGTGCCACAAAACGACTAGCGGGAGATCCCTACGAGCAGTACTTC.

This chain joins TRBV5-1 and TRBJ2-1; 8 positions agree with TRBD2. V lost 3 bases and J lost 4; bases outside the gene matches: 6. The V gene's germline CDR1 is SGHRS and CDR2 YFSETQ. The CDR3 has 15 amino acids. CDR3 sequence reads: CASSSNSGKYNEQFF. The DNA of the CDR3 is TGCGCCAGCAGCTCCAATAGCGGGAAGTACAATGAGCAGTTCTTC.

Here the CDR3 reads CASNSRTSGNTGELFF. The CDR3 nucleotides are TGTGCCAGCAATTCGAGGACTAGCGGGAACACCGGGGAGCTGTTTTTT. The genes are TRBV28 and TRBJ2-2, with 10 bases that match TRBD2. J was trimmed by 1 base and V by 7 bases; bases with no gene match: 6. Germline CDR1 is MDHEN and CDR2 is SYDVKM. The CDR3 runs 16 residues. Full variable domain (missing parts from reference TRBV28 and TRBJ2-2): DVKVTQSSRYLVKRTGEKVFLECVQDMDHENMFWYRQDPGLGLRLIYFSYDVKMKEKGDIPEGYSVSREKKERFSLILESASTNQTSMYLCASNSRTSGNTGELFFGEGSRLTVL.

This chain links TRBV5-6 with TRBJ2-3; D might be TRBD2 (5 bases). Germline CDR1 is SGHDT and CDR2 is YYEEEE. The ends were cut back, 1 base at V and 2 bases at J, with 17 bases in the middle. The CDR3 is 17 amino acids. The CDR3 region has the DNA TGTGCCAGCAGCTTGACCTCGAACCGACTACCCACAGATACGCAGTATTTT. Translated, it gives CASSLTSNRLPTDTQYF.

This clone showed up just once. The rearrangement uses TRBV7-2 and TRBJ2-1; 12 nucleotides match TRBD2. The CDR3 sequence is 15 residues long. Trimming removed 2 bases from V and 6 bases from J; junction bases left unmatched: 2. Per the germline V gene, CDR1 is SGHTA and CDR2 is FQGNSA. DNA of the CDR3: TGTGCCAGCAGCTTACTAGCGGGAGGGGGCAATGAGCAGTTCTTC. Its protein product is CASSLLAGGGNEQFF.

J is TRBJ1-1 and V is TRBV6-4, with D unclear. The V gene's germline CDR1 is MRHNA and CDR2 SNTAGT. The CDR3 runs to 12 residues. V was clipped by 7 bases and J by 11 bases, with 17 bases between them. The CDR3 sequence: CASTGPILEAFF. The DNA for the CDR3 is TGTGCCAGCACCGGGCCGATCTTGGAGGCTTTCTTT.

The genes are TRBV6-5 and TRBJ2-1; D possibly matches TRBD1 or TRBD2 (6 bases each). Trimming removed 8 bases at V and 6 bases at J, with 14 bases between. Per germline, CDR1 MNHEY and CDR2 SVGAGI. This CDR3 contains 13 residues. CDR3 sequence reads: CASRSRGRNEQFF. CDR3 nucleotide sequence: TGTGCCAGCCGCTCACGGGGGCGCAATGAGCAGTTCTTC.

This chain joins TRBV28 and TRBJ1-3, with 7 bases identical to TRBD1. Germline V gene sequence: CDR1 MDHEN, CDR2 SYDVKM. With V trimmed by 3 bases and J by 8 bases, 10 bases remained unmatched. The CDR3 totals 15 residues. The CDR3 region has the DNA TGTGCCAGCAGTTTTCCTGCTACAGGGGTCGACACCATATATTTT. Its translation is CASSFPATGVDTIYF. Using reference TRBV28 and TRBJ1-3 for the parts outside the CDR3, the full variable domain is DVKVTQSSRYLVKRTGEKVFLECVQDMDHENMFWYRQDPGLGLRLIYFSYDVKMKEKGDIPEGYSVSREKKERFSLILESASTNQTSMYLCASSFPATGVDTIYFGEGSWLTVV.

The chain couples TRBV19 to TRBJ2-7; weak D call: TRBD2 (5 bases). CDR1 is LNHDA and CDR2 is SQIVND in the germline V gene (reference sequence). Trimming stripped 4 bases from V and 3 bases from J, with 13 bases between. The CDR3 covers 14 residues. CDR3 residues: CASSTPRTDYEQYF. The CDR3 coding sequence is TGTGCCAGTAGTACCCCGCGGACTGACTACGAGCAGTACTTC.

In this sample, this clone turned up once. The V and J genes are TRBV5-1 and TRBJ2-7; 10 bases fit TRBD2. Losses at the gene ends were 5 bases for V and 5 bases for J; bases not matched to a gene: 10. Looked up from germline, CDR1 is SGHRS and CDR2 is YFSETQ. The CDR3 extends over 15 amino acids. The CDR3 DNA follows: TGCGCCAGCAGTGCCCAAGCGGGAGGGCTGCACGAGCAGTACTTC. Protein product: CASSAQAGGLHEQYF.

This clone was seen only a few times. The chain carries TRBV15 and TRBJ1-2; no firm D call. Germline lookup yields CDR1 LNHNV and CDR2 YYDKDF (reference sequence). The CDR3 totals 13 residues. V was trimmed by 1 base and J by 8 bases, leaving 11 bases between them. In DNA, the CDR3 is TGTGCCACCAGCAGAGTACTCTCGGGGGGCTACACCTTC. Amino acids: CATSRVLSGGYTF. Variable domain in full (rest from reference TRBV15 and TRBJ1-2): DAMVIQNPRYQVTQFGKPVTLSCSQTLNHNVMYWYQQKSSQAPKLLFHYYDKDFNNEADTPDNFQSRRPNTSFCFLDIRSPGLGDTAMYLCATSRVLSGGYTFGSGTRLTVV.

This clone was detected only once. The V call is TRBV15, the J call TRBJ2-1; D gene ambiguous. Germline values: CDR1 LNHNV, CDR2 YYDKDF (reference sequence). This CDR3 spans 14 amino acids. Trimming took 2 bases from V and 3 from J, leaving 8 bases between them. The CDR3 loop reads CATSRRGVYNEQFF. CDR3 sequence (DNA): TGTGCCACCAGCAGAAGAGGTGTCTACAATGAGCAGTTCTTC. Complete variable domain (other parts from reference TRBV15 and TRBJ2-1): DAMVIQNPRYQVTQFGKPVTLSCSQTLNHNVMYWYQQKSSQAPKLLFHYYDKDFNNEADTPDNFQSRRPNTSFCFLDIRSPGLGDTAMYLCATSRRGVYNEQFFGPGTRLTVL.

The chain recombines TRBV2 with TRBJ1-6; the match to TRBD1 covers 7 bases. J was trimmed by 5 bases and V by 6 bases; bases with no gene match: 4. This CDR3 has 14 residues. From germline, CDR1 is SNHLY and CDR2 FYNNEI. The CDR3 region is CASRQGINNSPLHF. In DNA, the CDR3 is TGTGCCAGCAGACAGGGGATAAATAATTCACCCCTCCACTTT.

The chain uses TRBV28 and TRBJ2-7; D assignment may be TRBD1 or TRBD2 (5 bases each). CDR3 length: 14 residues. Germline values: CDR1 MDHEN, CDR2 SYDVKM. Trimming removed 9 bases at V and 1 base at J, with 16 bases between. The CDR3 protein is CASGTGSQSYEQYF. CDR3 in DNA: TGTGCCAGTGGGACGGGTTCTCAGTCCTACGAGCAGTACTTC.

CDR3 DNA: TGTGCCAGCTCACCCCCCCCGTTCATGGGCACTGAAGCTTTCTTT. Protein product: CASSPPPFMGTEAFF. The rearrangement joins TRBV18 to TRBJ1-1, with D unclear. CDR1 is KGHSH, CDR2 LQKENI, per germline. The CDR3 spans 15 residues. V was clipped by 3 bases and J by 4 bases, with 15 bases between them.

This chain uses TRBV23-1 with TRBJ2-1; 11 nucleotides align to TRBD2. TRBV23-1 belongs to the ORF category, with a function that is uncertain. The CDR3 sequence is 15 residues long. The V gene end was trimmed by 8 bases and the J gene end by 3 bases; junction bases not matched to a gene: 6. CDR3 loop: CASRLLAGGYNEQFF. The CDR3, as DNA: TGCGCCAGCCGCTTGCTAGCGGGAGGCTACAATGAGCAGTTCTTC.

This clone appeared once. The chain joins TRBV2 to TRBJ2-7, with 16 positions matching TRBD2. The CDR3 has 16 amino acids. Per the germline V gene, CDR1 is SNHLY and CDR2 is FYNNEI. Trimming cost V 6 bases and J 1 base; bases outside gene matches: 3. The CDR3 sequence: CASRGLAGGRSYEQYF. DNA of the CDR3: TGTGCCAGCAGGGGACTAGCGGGAGGGAGGTCCTACGAGCAGTACTTC.

The chain recombines TRBV27 with TRBJ2-7, with 8 positions matching TRBD2. V trimming: 0 bases; J trimming: 3 bases; junction bases outside the gene matches: 4. The CDR3 consists of 15 residues. Per the germline V gene, CDR1 is MNHEY and CDR2 is SMNVEV (reference sequence). The CDR3 region has the DNA TGTGCCAGCAGTTTATCACTAGCGGTCCTCTACGAGCAGTACTTC. Translating gives CASSLSLAVLYEQYF.

The J gene is TRBJ1-5, the V gene TRBV11-2; perhaps TRBD1 as D (5 bases). Between the trimmed V and J ends, which lost 3 bases and 4 bases, there was a span of 10 bases. The germline gives CDR1 SGHAT, CDR2 FQNNGV. The CDR3 extends over 14 amino acids. CDR3 DNA sequence: TGTGCCAGCAGCTTCAGGGTTGCAAATCAGCCCCAGCATTTT. Translating gives CASSFRVANQPQHF.